This is a list of T cell receptor beta chains from one sample in a study of T cells in Graves' hyperthyroidism and ophthalmopathy. TCRdb re-analysed the multiplex PCR reads in MiXCR, keeping a single row per CDR3 protein. The data contain 460,000 or so distinct CDR3 sequences, around 14% of them seen just once; the ten biggest clones take up 15% to 20%. Sequencing was done on a sample of blood. All receptors derive from a young woman with Graves' hyperthyroidism. The CDR3 runs from the conserved cysteine through the conserved F or W. The D gene is left open where the match is weak. Clone size is not always given. Where it is, it says once, few, many or a class for expanded clones.

CDR3aa	CDR3nt	abundance	v_gene	d_gene	j_gene	len
CASRRQGEQFF	TGTGCCAGCAGAAGGCAAGGTGAGCAGTTCTTC	many	TRBV12-3/TRBV12-4	NA	TRBJ2-1	11
CASTIRGSGNIQYFGAGELFF	NA	few	TRBV12-3/TRBV12-4	NA	TRBJ2-2	21
CSARVASSTYEQYF	TGCAGTGCTAGAGTGGCCTCAAGCACCTACGAGCAGTACTTC	many	TRBV20-1	NA	TRBJ2-7	14
CASSLGGTDSYEQYF	TGTGCCAGCAGCCTAGGCGGGACAGATTCCTACGAGCAGTACTTC	NA	TRBV4-2	NA	TRBJ2-7	15
CASSQAGNQPQHF	TGTGCCAGCAGCCAAGCGGGGAATCAGCCCCAGCATTTT	many	TRBV4-1	NA	TRBJ1-5	13
CASSIANWRPFIYEQYF	TGTGCCAGTAGTATAGCCAACTGGCGACCCTTCATCTACGAGCAGTACTTC	NA	TRBV19	NA	TRBJ2-7	17
CASTLRPSRRATGELFF	TGTGCCAGCACCCTTCGGCCTAGCCGGAGGGCCACCGGGGAGCTGTTTTTT	many	TRBV12-3/TRBV12-4	NA	TRBJ2-2	17
CASSIGDRANIQYF	TGTGCCAGTAGTATCGGGGACAGGGCTAACATTCAGTACTTC	NA	TRBV19	TRBD1	TRBJ2-4	14
CSARGRTSGTPYEQYF	TGCAGTGCTAGAGGAAGGACTAGCGGAACCCCCTACGAGCAGTACTTC	many	TRBV20-1	TRBD2	TRBJ2-7	16
CSASKISSGRELLGNEQFF	TGCAGTGCTTCCAAAATAAGTAGCGGGAGGGAGCTTTTGGGCAATGAGCAGTTCTTC	NA	TRBV20-1	TRBD2	TRBJ2-1	19
CASSHTYTEAFF	TGTGCCAGCAGCCACACCTACACTGAAGCTTTCTTT	many	TRBV7-8	NA	TRBJ1-1	12
CASSSRLRTGGSGANVLTF	TGTGCCAGCAGTTCCAGGCTTCGGACAGGGGGCTCTGGGGCCAACGTCCTGACTTTC	many	TRBV12-3/TRBV12-4	TRBD1	TRBJ2-6	19
CASSQGTSKTQYF	TGTGCCAGCAGCCAAGGGACTAGCAAGACCCAGTACTTC	NA	TRBV4-2	TRBD2	TRBJ2-5	13
CSARTATNEKLFF	TGCAGTGCTAGAACTGCAACTAATGAAAAACTGTTTTTT	many	TRBV20-1	NA	TRBJ1-4	13
CASSQQTTGELFF	TGCGCCAGCAGCCAGCAGACCACCGGGGAGCTGTTTTTT	NA	TRBV5-1	NA	TRBJ2-2	13
CSATRLAGVGEQYF	TGCAGTGCTACAAGACTAGCGGGAGTAGGTGAGCAGTACTTC	many	TRBV20-1	TRBD2	TRBJ2-7	14
CASSLGTGKDNEQFF	TGTGCCAGCAGCTTAGGGACAGGGAAGGACAATGAGCAGTTCTTC	NA	TRBV11-1	TRBD1	TRBJ2-1	15
CSARSRDYEQFF	TGCAGTGCCCGCTCGCGGGATTATGAGCAGTTCTTC	many	TRBV20-1	NA	TRBJ2-1	12
CASSLWNRGGQDTGELFF	TGTGCCAGCAGCCTCTGGAACAGGGGCGGGCAGGACACCGGGGAGCTGTTTTTT	NA	TRBV11-3	TRBD1	TRBJ2-2	18
CASSIFHSTDTQYF	TGTGCCAGTAGTATTTTCCATAGCACAGATACGCAGTATTTT	NA	TRBV19	NA	TRBJ2-3	14
CASSEKQTYSNQPQHF	TGTGCCAGCAGTGAAAAACAGACTTATAGCAATCAGCCCCAGCATTTT	many	TRBV2	NA	TRBJ1-5	16
CASSPWGQTNTEAFF	TGTGCCAGCAGCCCATGGGGACAAACGAACACTGAAGCTTTCTTT	NA	TRBV11-2	NA	TRBJ1-1	15
CASSWRTEDTEAFF	TGTGCCAGCAGTTGGAGGACAGAAGACACTGAAGCTTTCTTT	many	TRBV27	NA	TRBJ1-1	14
CASSDGTGGKTEAFF	TGTGCCAGCAGCGACGGGACAGGGGGAAAAACTGAAGCTTTCTTT	once	TRBV5-6	TRBD1	TRBJ1-1	15
CASSLRTSSRNEQFF	TGTGCCAGTAGTCTAAGGACTAGCTCGAGGAATGAGCAGTTCTTC	many	TRBV19	TRBD2	TRBJ2-1	15
CASSHLGTTEAFF	TGTGCCAGCAGCCACTTAGGGACCACTGAAGCTTTCTTT	many	TRBV3-1	NA	TRBJ1-1	13
CASLRTSGGMVETQYF	TGTGCCAGCTTACGGACTAGCGGGGGAATGGTTGAGACCCAGTACTTC	many	TRBV6-1	TRBD2	TRBJ2-5	16
CASSSRTDLVISEKLFF	TGTGCCAGCAGTTCACGGACCGATCTTGTAATAAGCGAAAAACTGTTTTTT	many	TRBV12-3/TRBV12-4	NA	TRBJ1-4	17
CASSWRGYTGELFF	TGTGCCAGCAGTTGGAGAGGGTACACCGGGGAGCTGTTTTTT	NA	TRBV6-5	NA	TRBJ2-2	14
CASRARVMLYSNQPQHF	TGTGCCAGCAGGGCGAGGGTGATGCTTTATAGCAATCAGCCCCAGCATTTT	NA	TRBV2	NA	TRBJ1-5	17
CASSLRLAHSNTGELFF	TGTGCCAGCAGCTTAAGGCTAGCGCATTCGAACACCGGGGAGCTGTTTTTT	many	TRBV7-3	NA	TRBJ2-2	17
CASSPGGSGRSDTQYF	TGTGCCAGCAGCCCCGGGGGCAGCGGGAGATCAGATACGCAGTATTTT	many	TRBV11-2	TRBD2	TRBJ2-3	16
CASSRQGYSNQPQHF	TGTGCCAGCTCACGCCAGGGTTACAGCAATCAGCCCCAGCATTTT	many	TRBV18	NA	TRBJ1-5	15
CAISESAGTRELFF	TGTGCCATCAGTGAGTCAGCCGGGACCCGGGAGCTGTTTTTT	few	TRBV10-3	NA	TRBJ2-2	14
CASSLIAGGAGELFF	TGTGCCAGCAGTTTAATAGCGGGAGGGGCCGGGGAGCTGTTTTTT	NA	TRBV27	TRBD2	TRBJ2-2	15
CATSEPQGRDEQFF	TGTGCCACCAGTGAGCCACAGGGAAGGGATGAGCAGTTCTTC	NA	TRBV24-1	NA	TRBJ2-1	14
CSTGTGYEQYF	TGCAGCACCGGGACTGGCTACGAGCAGTACTTC	few	TRBV20-1	NA	TRBJ2-7	11
CASSLAGRLKGPLGEAFF	TGTGCCAGCAGTTTAGCGGGTCGGCTAAAGGGGCCGTTGGGTGAAGCTTTCTTT	many	TRBV12-3/TRBV12-4	NA	TRBJ1-1	18
CASSLDRGGLGPQHF	TGTGCCAGCAGCTTAGATCGGGGCGGGCTTGGGCCCCAGCATTTT	many	TRBV11-2	NA	TRBJ1-5	15
CASSWAQETQYF	TGTGCCAGCTCATGGGCGCAAGAGACCCAGTACTTC	many	TRBV18	NA	TRBJ2-5	12
CSVLAGGADTQYF	TGCAGCGTATTAGCGGGAGGGGCAGATACGCAGTATTTT	NA	TRBV29-1	TRBD2	TRBJ2-3	13
CASSLAGRGGTEAFF	TGCGCCAGCAGCTTGGCCGGGAGGGGAGGGACTGAAGCTTTCTTT	NA	TRBV5-1	NA	TRBJ1-1	15
CSAGRGGAQRSEQFF	TGCAGCGCGGGGCGAGGGGGGGCGCAACGGTCTGAGCAGTTCTTC	few	TRBV29-1	NA	TRBJ2-1	15
CASSVGTSGRGYEQYF	TGTGCCAGCAGCGTCGGGACTAGCGGGAGAGGCTACGAGCAGTACTTC	NA	TRBV14	TRBD2	TRBJ2-7	16
CSARPDRETGNTIYF	TGCAGTGCTAGACCCGACAGGGAGACTGGAAACACCATATATTTT	NA	TRBV20-1	TRBD1	TRBJ1-3	15
CASSQGLASETQYF	TGTGCCAGCAGTCAGGGACTAGCTAGCGAGACCCAGTACTTC	many	TRBV6-1	TRBD2	TRBJ2-5	14
CAISASGETEAFF	TGTGCCATCAGTGCTTCAGGGGAAACTGAAGCTTTCTTT	few	TRBV10-3	NA	TRBJ1-1	13